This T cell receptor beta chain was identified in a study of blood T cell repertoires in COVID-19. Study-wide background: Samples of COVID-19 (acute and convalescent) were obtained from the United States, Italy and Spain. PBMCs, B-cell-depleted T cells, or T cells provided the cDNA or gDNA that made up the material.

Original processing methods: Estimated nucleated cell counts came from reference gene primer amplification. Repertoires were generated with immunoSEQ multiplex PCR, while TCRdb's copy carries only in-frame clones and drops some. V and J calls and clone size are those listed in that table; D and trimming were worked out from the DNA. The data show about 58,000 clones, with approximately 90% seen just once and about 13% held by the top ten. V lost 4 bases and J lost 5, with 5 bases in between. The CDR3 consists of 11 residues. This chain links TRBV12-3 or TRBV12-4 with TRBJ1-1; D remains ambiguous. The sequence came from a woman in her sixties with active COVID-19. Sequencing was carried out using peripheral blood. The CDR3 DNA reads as TGTGCCAGCAGTTCAGGAACTGAAGCTTTCTTT. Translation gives CASSSGTEAFF.